Presented here are 25 T cell receptor beta chains from one specimen sequenced in a study of blood T cell repertoires in COVID-19. The method was immunoSEQ multiplex PCR; TCRdb's version includes in-frame clones alone and lacks a portion of them. The data show approximately 140,000 clones, more than 80% seen once. Sequences were obtained from peripheral blood. The receptors were gathered from a man between 65 and 85 years old with acute or convalescent COVID-19.

The rearrangement uses TRBV7-8 and TRBJ2-3, with TRBD2 matching 7 bases. The CDR3 sequence is 15 residues long. Trimming at V came to 5 bases and at J to 4 bases, leaving 9 bases not matched to a gene. From germline, CDR1 is SGHVS and CDR2 FQNEAQ. CDR3 sequence: CASSKTSPRADTQYF. In DNA, the CDR3 is TGTGCCAGCAGCAAGACTAGCCCAAGAGCAGATACGCAGTATTTT.

The chain employs TRBV24-1 and TRBJ2-3, with D hard to call. The CDR3 covers 11 residues. Germline V gene lookup returns CDR1 KGHDR and CDR2 SFDVKD. The V end lost 7 bases, the J end lost 4 bases, and 5 bases lay between the germline ends. This chain's CDR3 is CATRGADTQYF. DNA of the CDR3: TGTGCCACCAGGGGCGCAGATACGCAGTATTTT.

This rearrangement joins TRBV7-9 to TRBJ2-5, with a possible D match to TRBD2 (7 bases). Trimming removed 5 bases at V and 5 bases at J, with 18 bases between. The CDR3 extends over 15 amino acids. CDR1 and CDR2 from the germline V gene are SEHNR and FQNEAQ (reference sequence). CDR3 bases: TGTGCCAGCAGCAACCGAGGGGGGGTCGTCGAGACCCAGTACTTC. Protein sequence: CASSNRGGVVETQYF.

The V gene is TRBV18, the J gene TRBJ1-2, with 11 nucleotides matching TRBD1. Germline values: CDR1 KGHSH, CDR2 LQKENI. The length of the CDR3 is 15 residues. Trimming at V came to 0 bases and at J to 4 bases, leaving 1 base not matched to a gene. CDR3 sequence: CASSPPGQGVYGYTF. For the CDR3, the DNA is TGTGCCAGCTCACCACCGGGACAGGGGGTCTATGGCTACACCTTC. Complete variable domain (other parts from reference TRBV18 and TRBJ1-2): NAGVMQNPRHLVRRRGQEARLRCSPMKGHSHVYWYRQLPEEGLKFMVYLQKENIIDESGMPKERFSAEFPKEGPSILRIQQVVRGDSAAYFCASSPPGQGVYGYTFGSGTRLTVV.

The chain links TRBV6-5 to TRBJ2-2; 13 bases are shared with TRBD2. With 5 bases clipped from V and 7 bases from J, the junction kept 4 bases outside the gene matches. Germline CDR1 and CDR2: MNHEY and SVGAGI. The CDR3 runs 15 residues. The CDR3 nucleotides read TGTGCCAGCAGTACGGGACTAGCGGGACACGGGGAGCTGTTTTTT. This encodes CASSTGLAGHGELFF.

This clone was seen just once. This sequence joins TRBV9 and TRBJ2-2; unclear D gene. Trimming removed 0 bases at V and 5 bases at J, with 5 bases between. In germline, CDR1 is SGDLS, CDR2 YYNGEE. The CDR3 is made up of 13 amino acids. CDR3 bases: TGTGCCAGCAGCGTAGCGCAGACCGGGGAGCTGTTTTTT. It specifies CASSVAQTGELFF. Complete variable domain (other parts from reference TRBV9 and TRBJ2-2): DSGVTQTPKHLITATGQRVTLRCSPRSGDLSVYWYQQSLDQGLQFLIQYYNGEERAKGNILERFSAQQFPDLHSELNLSSLELGDSALYFCASSVAQTGELFFGEGSRLTVL.

J is TRBJ1-6 and V is TRBV9; D not certain. The CDR3 has 14 amino acids. From germline, CDR1 is SGDLS and CDR2 YYNGEE. Between the trimmed V and J ends, which lost 1 base and 7 bases, there was a span of 9 bases. In DNA, the CDR3 is TGTGCCAGCAGCGTAACCCCGGTAAATTCACCCCTCCACTTT. Translated: CASSVTPVNSPLHF.

This sequence joins TRBV14 and TRBJ2-7; TRBD1 agrees at 7 bases. V lost 4 bases, J lost 5 bases, and 8 bases stayed unmatched. Germline V gene data show CDR1 as SGHDN and CDR2 as FVKESK. CDR3 length: 14 amino acids. CDR3 nucleotide sequence: TGTGCCAGCAGCCGTCGACAGGGTTCCCACGAGCAGTACTTC. This encodes CASSRRQGSHEQYF.

In its sample, this clone was seen a few times. This chain links TRBV7-2 with TRBJ1-4; possible D gene TRBD1, 5 bases. The V end was cut by 1 base, the J end by 10 bases, with 10 bases between. The CDR3 is made up of 13 amino acids. Germline V CDR1 and CDR2: SGHTA, FQGNSA. The CDR3 sequence: CASSLEGAGKLFF. In nucleotides, the CDR3 is TGTGCCAGCAGCTTAGAAGGGGCTGGAAAACTGTTTTTT.

The rearrangement joins TRBV5-5 to TRBJ1-2; D is unresolved. CDR1 and CDR2 from the germline V gene are SGHKS and YYEKEE (reference sequence). The V end lost 2 bases, the J end lost 8 bases, and 16 bases lay between the germline ends. The CDR3 covers 14 residues. The CDR3 nucleotides are TGTGCCAGCAGCTTTTCCCCAGGCCTCGGCGGCTACACCTTC. The encoded protein is CASSFSPGLGGYTF.

The chain links TRBV19 to TRBJ1-5; 7 bases align to TRBD1. Germline V lookup: CDR1 LNHDA, CDR2 SQIVND (reference sequence). There are 15 residues in the CDR3. CDR3 bases: TGTGCTACGGACAGGAGACTCTATAGCAATCAGCCCCAGCATTTT. It translates to CATDRRLYSNQPQHF.

J is TRBJ1-3 and V is TRBV7-9; TRBD1 agrees at 8 bases. Trimming at V came to 5 bases and at J to 3 bases, leaving 6 bases not matched to a gene. The germline V gene has CDR1 SEHNR and CDR2 FQNEAQ (reference sequence). The length of the CDR3 is 15 residues. The CDR3: CASSVGTGSGNTIYF. The CDR3 DNA reads as TGTGCCAGCAGCGTAGGGACAGGTAGTGGAAACACCATATATTTT.

The chain carries TRBV24-1 and TRBJ2-1; no definite D call. From germline, CDR1 is KGHDR and CDR2 SFDVKD. The CDR3 runs 17 residues. V was trimmed by 4 bases and J by 5 bases, leaving 20 bases between them. This chain's CDR3 is CATSENGPARLDNEQFF. CDR3 in DNA: TGTGCCACCAGTGAAAATGGGCCCGCCAGGTTGGACAATGAGCAGTTCTTC.

The gene calls are TRBV18 and TRBJ1-1, with D possibly matching TRBD1 (5 bases). V was shortened by 3 bases and J by 6 bases, with 14 bases between the two germline ends. The CDR3 has 14 residues. Germline V lookup: CDR1 KGHSH, CDR2 LQKENI. The CDR3 loop is CASSPGLLEAEAFF. The CDR3 coding sequence is TGTGCCAGCTCACCGGGACTCTTGGAAGCTGAAGCTTTCTTT.

The chain links TRBV9 to TRBJ1-2; TRBD1 is a possible D gene (5 bases). The length of the CDR3 is 15 residues. Germline CDR1 is SGDLS and CDR2 is YYNGEE. Trimming removed 0 bases at V and 4 bases at J, with 13 bases between. This CDR3 is CASSVATGRLYGYTF. DNA of the CDR3: TGTGCCAGCAGCGTAGCTACAGGACGGCTCTATGGCTACACCTTC.

The rearrangement links TRBV3-1 (or the pseudogene TRBV3-2) to TRBJ2-7; possibly TRBD1 for D (5 bases). V lost 2 bases and J 6 bases, leaving 23 bases between the germline ends. There are 17 residues in the CDR3. Germline CDR1 and CDR2: LGHDT and YNNKEL (reference sequence). CDR3 in DNA: TGTGCCAGCAGCCAAAGGCCGGCGTACAGGCCGTCGGGCGAGCAGTACTTC. It encodes CASSQRPAYRPSGEQYF.

The rearrangement joins TRBV19 to TRBJ2-1; 9 bases are shared with TRBD1. Per germline, CDR1 LNHDA and CDR2 SQIVND (reference sequence). The CDR3 length is 15 residues. V lost 6 bases to trimming and J lost 3 bases; unmatched junction nucleotides: 6. The chain's CDR3 is CASRTGGALYNEQFF. The CDR3 nucleotides read TGTGCCAGTAGGACAGGGGGAGCCCTCTACAATGAGCAGTTCTTC.

The chain recombines TRBV3-1 (or the pseudogene TRBV3-2) with TRBJ2-7; D perhaps matches TRBD1 (5 bases). Per germline, CDR1 LGHDT and CDR2 YNNKEL (reference sequence). The CDR3 runs to 16 residues. V was pared by 1 base and J by 3 bases, with 16 bases between. The CDR3 nucleotides are TGTGCCAGCAGCCAAGGAGAGAGAGTAGGGGTCTACGAGCAGTACTTC. It codes for CASSQGERVGVYEQYF.

The V call is TRBV19, the J call TRBJ2-3; D is unresolved. CDR3 size: 14 residues. Trimming removed 5 bases at V and 2 bases at J, with 11 bases between. Germline CDR1 and CDR2: LNHDA and SQIVND (reference sequence). The CDR3 DNA reads TGTGCCAGTAGTGCCAAAACATTCACAGATACGCAGTATTTT. Translated, it gives CASSAKTFTDTQYF.

J is TRBJ2-1 and V is TRBV7-8; D is unclear. The CDR3 is 13 residues long. Germline loops: CDR1 SGHVS, CDR2 FQNEAQ. V dropped 2 bases and J dropped 10 bases, with 12 bases sitting between them. CDR3 in amino acids: CASSLYLPLEQFF. The CDR3 DNA is TGTGCCAGCAGCTTATATCTGCCACTAGAGCAGTTCTTC.

The CDR3 here is CASSYSGTGPQSPLHF. The CDR3 DNA reads TGTGCCAGCAGTTACTCCGGGACAGGGCCTCAATCACCCCTCCACTTT. The chain has TRBV6-5 and TRBJ1-6; 9 bases agree with TRBD1. With 0 bases clipped from V and 10 bases from J, the junction kept 7 bases outside the gene matches. Germline V gene lookup returns CDR1 MNHEY and CDR2 SVGAGI. This CDR3 region has 16 residues.

The rearrangement links TRBV7-9 to TRBJ1-6, with D possibly being TRBD1 (5 bases). Germline V gives CDR1 SEHNR, CDR2 FQNEAQ (reference sequence). The CDR3 consists of 15 residues. V lost 5 bases and J lost 2, with 10 bases in between. This CDR3 reads CASSQGGAYNSPLHF. The CDR3 DNA sequence: TGTGCCAGCAGCCAGGGAGGGGCCTATAATTCACCCCTCCACTTT.

This clone was seen only once. The V and J genes are TRBV7-3 and TRBJ2-5, with D tentatively TRBD2 (5 bases). Germline assignment: CDR1 SGHTA and CDR2 FQGTGA. CDR3 length equals 15 residues. V lost 2 bases to trimming and J lost 0 bases, with 10 bases between them. Written as DNA, the CDR3 is TGTGCCAGCAGCTTACACGGCGGGTACCAAGAGACCCAGTACTTC. This translates into CASSLHGGYQETQYF.

V gene TRBV5-5 combines with J gene TRBJ1-1; 9 nucleotides align to TRBD1. Germline V gene lookup returns CDR1 SGHKS and CDR2 YYEKEE (reference sequence). The CDR3 totals 14 residues. After removal of 4 bases from V and 8 bases from J, the junction contained 9 bases not matched to a gene. CDR3 loop: CASSPKDRGSEAFF. The CDR3 region has the DNA TGTGCCAGCAGCCCTAAGGACAGGGGATCCGAAGCTTTCTTT.

The count of this clone is one. The chain has TRBV5-1 and TRBJ2-6; 9 bases match TRBD1. The germline CDR1 and CDR2 sequences are SGHRS and YFSETQ. This CDR3 contains 18 residues. V was pared by 0 bases and J by 0 bases, with 4 bases of the junction left unmatched. The DNA of the CDR3 is TGCGCCAGCAGCTTGGATGGACAGGGGACCTCTGGGGCCAACGTCCTGACTTTC. Translation: CASSLDGQGTSGANVLTF.